Listed here are 16 T cell receptor beta chains from one sample, sequenced in a study of T cell responses to AZD1222 COVID-19 vaccine. TCRdb's copy holds only in-frame clones and misses some; the assay was immunoSEQ multiplex PCR. Of some 120,000 clones listed, about 86% were seen once; the top ten hold about 3%. Sample: peripheral blood, taken 28 days after the second AZD1222 dose. Receptors originate from an adult who received the AZD1222 COVID-19 vaccine.

V and J are TRBV19 and TRBJ1-3; D not resolved. V was trimmed by 6 bases and J by 0 bases, leaving 9 bases between them. Germline V gene data show CDR1 as LNHDA and CDR2 as SQIVND (reference sequence). There are 14 residues in the CDR3. The CDR3 here is CASSGRGSGNTIYF. DNA for the CDR3: TGTGCCAGTAGCGGCAGAGGCTCTGGAAACACCATATATTTT. Based on the CDR3 plus reference TRBV19 and TRBJ1-3, the full variable domain is DGGITQSPKYLFRKEGQNVTLSCEQNLNHDAMYWYRQDPGQGLRLIYYSQIVNDFQKGDIAEGYSVSREKKESFPLTVTSAQKNPTAFYLCASSGRGSGNTIYFGEGSWLTVV.

This clone was detected a few times. CDR3 in DNA: TGTGCCAGCAGCCCAAGCGGGAAAGCCTACGAGCAGTACTTC. It codes for CASSPSGKAYEQYF. J is TRBJ2-7 and V is TRBV11-3; TRBD2 agrees at 7 bases. Germline V lookup: CDR1 SGHNT, CDR2 YENEEA. The CDR3 is 14 residues long. V shed 5 bases and J 2 bases; nucleotides not matched to a gene: 6.

This chain joins TRBV20-1 and TRBJ1-6; D not certain. The germline V and J ends were trimmed by 3 bases and 0 bases, with 9 bases remaining between them. From germline, CDR1 is DFQATT and CDR2 SNEGSKA (reference sequence). CDR3 length equals 15 residues. The CDR3 here is CSASPFYSYNSPLHF. CDR3 sequence (DNA): TGCAGTGCTAGTCCATTCTACTCCTATAATTCACCCCTCCACTTT.

This clone was observed a handful of times. V is TRBV7-2 and J is TRBJ2-3, with 7 bases identical to TRBD2. V lost 3 bases, J lost 2 bases, and 5 bases stayed unmatched. CDR1 and CDR2 from the germline V gene are SGHTA and FQGNSA. CDR3 length: 15 amino acids. The CDR3: CASSFYGGNTDTQYF. The DNA for the CDR3 is TGTGCCAGCAGCTTCTACGGGGGGAACACAGATACGCAGTATTTT.

The V gene is TRBV19, the J gene TRBJ2-5; D assignment may be TRBD1 or TRBD2 (7 bases each). This CDR3 spans 17 amino acids. V was clipped by 4 bases and J by 6 bases, with 24 bases between them. Looked up from germline, CDR1 is LNHDA and CDR2 is SQIVND (reference sequence). DNA for the CDR3: TGTGCCAGTAGTACCGGCCGTGGGTCAGGGGGAGGGAAGACCCAGTACTTC. This sequence encodes CASSTGRGSGGGKTQYF.

This sequence joins TRBV5-6 and TRBJ1-5, with unresolved D. CDR3 length: 13 residues. Germline V CDR1 and CDR2: SGHDT, YYEEEE. V dropped 0 bases and J dropped 6 bases, with 7 bases sitting between them. In DNA, the CDR3 is TGTGCCAGCAGCTTGGTGGGAGGTCAGCCCCAGCATTTT. This translates into CASSLVGGQPQHF.

This chain joins TRBV28 and TRBJ2-7, with TRBD1 identical over 10 bases. The trim removed 5 bases at V and 6 bases at J, leaving 7 bases unmatched. This CDR3 contains 14 residues. Germline V gene sequence: CDR1 MDHEN, CDR2 SYDVKM. The CDR3 loop is CASSLTGTGVEQYF. As DNA, the CDR3 is TGTGCCAGCAGTCTAACCGGGACAGGGGTCGAGCAGTACTTC. The whole variable domain, remainder taken from reference TRBV28 and TRBJ2-7, is DVKVTQSSRYLVKRTGEKVFLECVQDMDHENMFWYRQDPGLGLRLIYFSYDVKMKEKGDIPEGYSVSREKKERFSLILESASTNQTSMYLCASSLTGTGVEQYFGPGTRLTVT.

This chain joins TRBV6-5 and TRBJ1-6; 7 bases line up with TRBD1. Trimming took 11 bases from V and 6 from J; bases not matched to a gene: 4. The germline gives CDR1 MNHEY, CDR2 SVGAGI. The length of the CDR3 is 12 residues. CDR3 coding DNA: TGTGCCCCGGGACAGCCTAATTCACCCCTCCACTTT. This encodes CAPGQPNSPLHF.

V gene TRBV28 combines with J gene TRBJ1-2; no firm D call. V lost 2 bases to trimming and J lost 4 bases, with 11 bases between them. Germline loops: CDR1 MDHEN, CDR2 SYDVKM. CDR3 length: 14 amino acids. CDR3 nucleotides: TGTGCCAGCAGTTTACTTGCTCCCGCCTATGGCTACACCTTC. Its translation: CASSLLAPAYGYTF.

The V gene is TRBV13, the J gene TRBJ1-2; D is unclear. Deletions cut 5 bases from V and 6 bases from J, with 13 bases between. The CDR3 length is 13 residues. Germline V gene data show CDR1 as PRHDT and CDR2 as FYEKMQ (reference sequence). The CDR3 DNA follows: TGTGCCAGCAGCACGACACCCTGGGATGGCTACACCTTC. Translated: CASSTTPWDGYTF.

This clone was counted only a few times. The gene calls are TRBV9 and TRBJ2-7; D assignment may be TRBD1 or TRBD2 (6 bases each). The V end was cut by 0 bases, the J end by 6 bases, with 13 bases between. The CDR3 consists of 14 residues. Germline V gives CDR1 SGDLS, CDR2 YYNGEE. The CDR3 DNA follows: TGTGCCAGCAGCGTAGGGGGGGCCAGCTCCGAGCAGTACTTC. It specifies CASSVGGASSEQYF.

The chain couples TRBV10-1 to TRBJ1-2; D is undetermined. Looked up from germline, CDR1 is WNHNN and CDR2 is SYGVQD (reference sequence). This CDR3 is 12 amino acids long. Trimming stripped 0 bases from V and 4 bases from J, with 3 bases between. CDR3 nucleotides: TGCGCCAGCAGTGAGTCCAGCTATGGCTACACCTTC. Translation: CASSESSYGYTF.

The chain uses TRBV18 and TRBJ1-6; 7 bases are shared with TRBD1. Germline V gene lookup returns CDR1 KGHSH and CDR2 LQKENI. CDR3 length: 14 residues. J lost 10 bases, V lost 4 bases, and 7 bases had no gene match. The CDR3 protein is CASSLDREGSPLHF. The CDR3 coding sequence is TGTGCCAGCTCACTCGACAGGGAAGGATCACCCCTCCACTTT.

The genes are TRBV6-5 and TRBJ2-3; D is unclear. Germline CDR1 is MNHEY and CDR2 is SVGAGI. CDR3 size: 12 residues. Trimming cost V 2 bases and J 4 bases, with 4 bases left between them. In nucleotides, the CDR3 is TGTGCCAGCAGTTACGACCCAGATACGCAGTATTTT. Translating it yields CASSYDPDTQYF.

This chain links TRBV2 with TRBJ1-2; D is unresolved. CDR1 is SNHLY, CDR2 FYNNEI, per germline. This CDR3 has 14 residues. The germline V and J ends were trimmed by 6 bases and 6 bases, with 17 bases remaining between them. The CDR3: CASRGFRGPHGYTF. In DNA form, the CDR3 reads TGTGCCAGCAGAGGCTTCCGGGGTCCCCATGGCTACACCTTC.

This chain connects TRBV5-4 to TRBJ1-1, with D uncertain. Trimming pared 4 bases from V and 4 bases from J, leaving 14 bases between. Germline loops: CDR1 SGHNT, CDR2 YYREEE (reference sequence). The CDR3 contains 14 residues. Here the CDR3 reads CASSPEVGFTEAFF. CDR3 nucleotide sequence: TGTGCCAGCAGCCCTGAAGTGGGTTTCACTGAAGCTTTCTTT.